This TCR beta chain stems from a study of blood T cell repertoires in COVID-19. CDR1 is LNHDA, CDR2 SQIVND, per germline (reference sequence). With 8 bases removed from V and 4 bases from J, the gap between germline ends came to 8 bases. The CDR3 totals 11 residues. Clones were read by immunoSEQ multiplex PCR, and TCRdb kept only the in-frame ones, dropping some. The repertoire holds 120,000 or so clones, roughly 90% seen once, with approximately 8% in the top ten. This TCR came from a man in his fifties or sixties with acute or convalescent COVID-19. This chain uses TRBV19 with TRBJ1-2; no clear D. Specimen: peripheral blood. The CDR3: CASGHLYGYTF. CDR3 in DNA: TGTGCCAGTGGGCACCTCTATGGCTACACCTTC.